This T cell receptor (beta chain) is drawn from a study of CD8 T cells in Susac syndrome. cDNA came from about 0.46 to 1 ug RNA primed by random hexamers. Amplification of TCR beta CDR3 used immunoSEQ multiplex PCR across 54 Vbeta and 13 Jbeta. TCRdb itself ran the immunoSEQ multiplex PCR reads through MiXCR, one entry per CDR3 protein. The sample records some 150,000 distinct CDR3 sequences, about 94% being singletons. On this clonotype: Its antigen is not known.

CD8+ and CD4+ T cells from blood underwent TCR beta sequencing. Negative isolation was used for CD8+ and CD4+ T cells, and FACS enrichment was applied to TEMRA cells. Findings of the study overall: That the number of individuals in its TCR sequencing and HLA analysis was relatively small was acknowledged by the study.

The CDR3 totals 15 residues. Germline CDR1 reads LGHNA; CDR2 reads YSLEER. V was shortened by 5 bases and J by 4 bases, with 17 bases between the two germline ends. This sequence was found in a human donor with multiple sclerosis. The sample comprised CD8+ T cells from PBMCs. The rearrangement joins TRBV4-3 to TRBJ1-1; weak D call: TRBD1 (5 bases). CDR3 protein: CASSVQGWGGTEAFF. Written as DNA, the CDR3 is TGCGCCAGCAGCGTTCAGGGATGGGGAGGCACTGAAGCTTTCTTT.